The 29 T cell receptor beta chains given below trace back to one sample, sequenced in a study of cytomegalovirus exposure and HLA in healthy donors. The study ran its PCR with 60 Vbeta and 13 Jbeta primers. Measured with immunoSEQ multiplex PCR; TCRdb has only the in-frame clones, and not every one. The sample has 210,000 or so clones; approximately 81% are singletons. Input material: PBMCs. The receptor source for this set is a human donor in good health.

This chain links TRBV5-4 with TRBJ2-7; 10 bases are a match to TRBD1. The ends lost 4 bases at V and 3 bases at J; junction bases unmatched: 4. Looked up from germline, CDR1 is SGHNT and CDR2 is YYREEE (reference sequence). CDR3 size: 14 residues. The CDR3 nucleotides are TGTGCCAGCAGCCCATGGACAGGGGGCTACGAGCAGTACTTC. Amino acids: CASSPWTGGYEQYF. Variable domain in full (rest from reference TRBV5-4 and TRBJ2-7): ETGVTQSPTHLIKTRGQQVTLRCSSQSGHNTVSWYQQALGQGPQFIFQYYREEENGRGNFPPRFSGLQFPNYSSELNVNALELDDSALYLCASSPWTGGYEQYFGPGTRLTVT.

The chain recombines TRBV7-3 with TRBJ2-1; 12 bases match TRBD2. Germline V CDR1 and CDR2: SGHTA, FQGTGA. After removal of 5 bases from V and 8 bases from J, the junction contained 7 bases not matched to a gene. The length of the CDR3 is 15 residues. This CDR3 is CASSRTSGINDEQFF. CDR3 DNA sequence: TGTGCCAGCAGCCGGACTAGCGGGATTAATGATGAGCAGTTCTTC.

The CDR3 spells CASSSRGDEQYF. The CDR3 nucleotides are TGTGCCAGCTCAAGCAGGGGGGACGAGCAGTACTTC. The V and J genes are TRBV18 and TRBJ2-7; maybe TRBD1 (7 bases). V was trimmed by 5 bases and J by 5 bases, leaving 10 bases between them. Germline V gives CDR1 KGHSH, CDR2 LQKENI. The CDR3 length is 12 residues.

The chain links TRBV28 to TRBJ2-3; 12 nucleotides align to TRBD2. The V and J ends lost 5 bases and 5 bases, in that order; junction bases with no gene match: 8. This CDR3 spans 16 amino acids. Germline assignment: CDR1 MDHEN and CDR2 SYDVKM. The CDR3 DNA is TGTGCCAGCAGTCTCCTAGCGGGAGGGTCATTAGATACGCAGTATTTT. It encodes CASSLLAGGSLDTQYF.

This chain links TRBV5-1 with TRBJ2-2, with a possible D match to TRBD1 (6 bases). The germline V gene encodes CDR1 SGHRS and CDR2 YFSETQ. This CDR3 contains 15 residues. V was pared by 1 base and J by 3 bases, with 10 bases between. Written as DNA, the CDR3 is TGCGCCAGCAGCTTGAGACAGGACTACACCGGGGAGCTGTTTTTT. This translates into CASSLRQDYTGELFF.

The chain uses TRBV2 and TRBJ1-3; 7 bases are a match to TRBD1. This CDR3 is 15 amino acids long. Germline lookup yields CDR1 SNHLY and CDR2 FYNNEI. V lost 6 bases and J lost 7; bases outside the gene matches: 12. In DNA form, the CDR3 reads TGTGCCAGCAGCGCCAGACAGGGTCCTGAGAACACCATATATTTT. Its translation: CASSARQGPENTIYF.

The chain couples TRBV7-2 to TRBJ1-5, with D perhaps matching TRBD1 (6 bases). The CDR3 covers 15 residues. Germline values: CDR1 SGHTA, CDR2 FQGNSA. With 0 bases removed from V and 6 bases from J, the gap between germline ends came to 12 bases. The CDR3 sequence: CASSLAGQGSQPQHF. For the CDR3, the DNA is TGTGCCAGCAGCTTAGCTGGCCAGGGGAGTCAGCCCCAGCATTTT.

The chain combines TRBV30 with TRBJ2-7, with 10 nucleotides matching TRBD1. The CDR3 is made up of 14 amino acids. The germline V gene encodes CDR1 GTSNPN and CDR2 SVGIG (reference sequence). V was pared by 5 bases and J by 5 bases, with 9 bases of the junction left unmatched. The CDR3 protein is CAWSPGTGVHEQYF. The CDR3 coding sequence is TGTGCCTGGTCCCCCGGGACAGGGGTCCACGAGCAGTACTTC.

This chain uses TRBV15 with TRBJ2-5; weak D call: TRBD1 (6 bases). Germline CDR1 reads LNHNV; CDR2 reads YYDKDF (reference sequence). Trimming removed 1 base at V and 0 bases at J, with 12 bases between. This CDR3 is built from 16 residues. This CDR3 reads CATSRGFGTNQETQYF. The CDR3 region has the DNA TGTGCCACCAGCAGAGGGTTCGGGACAAACCAAGAGACCCAGTACTTC.

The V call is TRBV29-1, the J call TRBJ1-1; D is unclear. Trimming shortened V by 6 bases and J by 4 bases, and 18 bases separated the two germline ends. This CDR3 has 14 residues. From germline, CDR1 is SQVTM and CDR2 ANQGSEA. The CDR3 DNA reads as TGCAGCGTCCTCGTAAGGCCTGGCGGCACTGAAGCTTTCTTT. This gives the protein CSVLVRPGGTEAFF. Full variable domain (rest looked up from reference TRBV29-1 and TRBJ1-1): SAVISQKPSRDICQRGTSLTIQCQVDSQVTMMFWYRQQPGQSLTLIATANQGSEATYESGFVIDKFPISRPNLTFSTLTVSNMSPEDSSIYLCSVLVRPGGTEAFFGQGTRLTVV.

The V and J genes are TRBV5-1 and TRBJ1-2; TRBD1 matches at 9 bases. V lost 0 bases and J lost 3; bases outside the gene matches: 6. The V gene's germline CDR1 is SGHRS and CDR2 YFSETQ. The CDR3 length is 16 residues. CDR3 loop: CASSLGTGEWYYGYTF. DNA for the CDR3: TGCGCCAGCAGCTTGGGGACAGGGGAATGGTACTATGGCTACACCTTC.

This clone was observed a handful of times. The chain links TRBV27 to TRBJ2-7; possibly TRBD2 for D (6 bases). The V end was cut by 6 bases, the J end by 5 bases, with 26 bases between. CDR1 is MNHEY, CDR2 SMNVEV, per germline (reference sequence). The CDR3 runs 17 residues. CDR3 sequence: CASSALSGGFGANEQYF. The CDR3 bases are TGTGCCAGCAGCGCCCTCTCCGGAGGGTTTGGGGCCAACGAGCAGTACTTC.

The CDR3 protein is CASSSPGTGEETQYF. CDR3 DNA sequence: TGTGCCAGCAGCTCCCCCGGGACAGGGGAAGAGACCCAGTACTTC. The V call is TRBV7-9, the J call TRBJ2-5, with 10 bases identical to TRBD1. V shed 4 bases, J shed 3 bases, and the junction held 5 bases outside the gene matches. Germline loops: CDR1 SEHNR, CDR2 FQNEAQ (reference sequence). This CDR3 spans 15 amino acids.

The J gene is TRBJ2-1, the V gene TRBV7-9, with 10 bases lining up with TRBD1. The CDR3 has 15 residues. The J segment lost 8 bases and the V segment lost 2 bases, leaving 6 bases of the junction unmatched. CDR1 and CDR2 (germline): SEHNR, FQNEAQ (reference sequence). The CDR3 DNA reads TGTGCCAGCAGCTTAAGCGCCGGGACAGGGGATGAGCAGTTCTTC. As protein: CASSLSAGTGDEQFF.

CDR3 protein: CASTKSTYRGLYTGYTF. CDR3 bases: TGCGCCAGCACCAAATCAACCTACAGGGGGCTTTATACTGGCTACACCTTC. V usage is TRBV5-1 and J usage is TRBJ1-2; TRBD1 matches at 9 bases. This CDR3 has 17 amino acids. The V gene's germline CDR1 is SGHRS and CDR2 YFSETQ. V trimming: 6 bases; J trimming: 7 bases; junction bases outside the gene matches: 19.

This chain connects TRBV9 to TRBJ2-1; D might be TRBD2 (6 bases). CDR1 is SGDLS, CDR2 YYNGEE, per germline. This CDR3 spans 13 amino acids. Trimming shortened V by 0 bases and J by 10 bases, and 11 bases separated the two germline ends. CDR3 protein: CASSVAGLAEQFF. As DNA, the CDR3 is TGTGCCAGCAGCGTAGCAGGGCTAGCGGAGCAGTTCTTC.

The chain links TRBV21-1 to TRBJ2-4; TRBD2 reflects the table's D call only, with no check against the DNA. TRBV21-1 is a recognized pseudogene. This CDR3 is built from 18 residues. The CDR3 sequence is CASRYSGLPVLAKNIQYF. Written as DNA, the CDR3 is TGTGCCAGCAGGTATTCAGGACTACCAGTCCTAGCCAAAAACATTCAGTACTTC.

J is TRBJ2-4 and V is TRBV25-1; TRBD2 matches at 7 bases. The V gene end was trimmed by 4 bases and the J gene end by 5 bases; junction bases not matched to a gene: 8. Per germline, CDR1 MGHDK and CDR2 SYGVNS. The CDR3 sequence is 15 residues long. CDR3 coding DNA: TGTGCCAGCAGTGGACTAGCTGATGTCGAAAACATTCAGTACTTC. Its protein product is CASSGLADVENIQYF. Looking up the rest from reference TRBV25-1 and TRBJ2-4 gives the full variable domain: EADIYQTPRYLVIGTGKKITLECSQTMGHDKMYWYQQDPGMELHLIHYSYGVNSTEKGDLSSESTVSRIRTEHFPLTLESARPSHTSQYLCASSGLADVENIQYFGAGTRLSVL.

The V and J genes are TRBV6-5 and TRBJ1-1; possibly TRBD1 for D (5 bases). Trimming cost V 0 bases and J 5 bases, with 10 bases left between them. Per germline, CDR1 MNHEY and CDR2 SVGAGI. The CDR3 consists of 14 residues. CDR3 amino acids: CASSYSIGATEAFF. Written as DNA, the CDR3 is TGTGCCAGCAGTTACTCGATAGGGGCGACTGAAGCTTTCTTT.

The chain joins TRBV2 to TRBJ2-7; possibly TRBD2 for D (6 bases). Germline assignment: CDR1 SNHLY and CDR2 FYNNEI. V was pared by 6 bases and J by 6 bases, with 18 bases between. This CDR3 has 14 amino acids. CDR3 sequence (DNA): TGTGCCAGCAGGCTCGGGACGGGGGAAGGCGAGCAGTACTTC. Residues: CASRLGTGEGEQYF.

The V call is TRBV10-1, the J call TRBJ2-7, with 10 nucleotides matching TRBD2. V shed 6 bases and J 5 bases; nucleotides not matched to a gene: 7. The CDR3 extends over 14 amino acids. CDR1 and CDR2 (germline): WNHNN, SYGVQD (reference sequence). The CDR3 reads CASSPLAGGNEQYF. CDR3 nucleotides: TGCGCCAGCAGCCCTTTAGCGGGAGGCAACGAGCAGTACTTC.

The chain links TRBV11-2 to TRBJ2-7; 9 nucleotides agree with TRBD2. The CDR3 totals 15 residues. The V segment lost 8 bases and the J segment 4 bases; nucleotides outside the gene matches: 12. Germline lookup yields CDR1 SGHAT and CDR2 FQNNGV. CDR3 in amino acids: CASGLGGSGSYEQYF. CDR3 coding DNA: TGTGCCAGCGGACTAGGGGGTAGCGGGAGTTACGAGCAGTACTTC.

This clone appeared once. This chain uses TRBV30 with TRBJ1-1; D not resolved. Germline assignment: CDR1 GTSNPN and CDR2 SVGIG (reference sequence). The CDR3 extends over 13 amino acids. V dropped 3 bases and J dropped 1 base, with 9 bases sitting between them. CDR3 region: CAWRIHPNTEAFF. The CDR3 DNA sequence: TGTGCCTGGAGAATACACCCGAACACTGAAGCTTTCTTT.

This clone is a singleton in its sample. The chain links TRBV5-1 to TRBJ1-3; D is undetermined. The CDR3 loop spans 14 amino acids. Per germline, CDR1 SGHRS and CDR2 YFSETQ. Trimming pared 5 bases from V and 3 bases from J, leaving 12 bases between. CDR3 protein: CASSYGEGGNTIYF. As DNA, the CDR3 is TGCGCCAGCAGTTACGGGGAAGGTGGAAACACCATATATTTT.

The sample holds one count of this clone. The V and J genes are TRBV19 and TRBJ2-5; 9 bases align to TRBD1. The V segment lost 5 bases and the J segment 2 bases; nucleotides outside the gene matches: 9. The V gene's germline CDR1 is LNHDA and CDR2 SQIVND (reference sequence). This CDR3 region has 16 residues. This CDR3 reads CASSAWTGAEQETQYF. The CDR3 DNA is TGTGCCAGTAGTGCCTGGACAGGGGCGGAACAAGAGACCCAGTACTTC. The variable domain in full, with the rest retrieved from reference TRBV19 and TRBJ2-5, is DGGITQSPKYLFRKEGQNVTLSCEQNLNHDAMYWYRQDPGQGLRLIYYSQIVNDFQKGDIAEGYSVSREKKESFPLTVTSAQKNPTAFYLCASSAWTGAEQETQYFGPGTRLLVL.

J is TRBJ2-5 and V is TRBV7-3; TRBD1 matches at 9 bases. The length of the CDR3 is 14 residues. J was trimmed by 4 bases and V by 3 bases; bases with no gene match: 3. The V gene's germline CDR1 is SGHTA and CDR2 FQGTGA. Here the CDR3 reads CASSLTGGIETQYF. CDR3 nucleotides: TGTGCCAGCAGCTTGACAGGGGGAATAGAGACCCAGTACTTC. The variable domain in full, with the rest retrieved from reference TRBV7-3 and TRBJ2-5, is GAGVSQTPSNKVTEKGKYVELRCDPISGHTALYWYRQSLGQGPEFLIYFQGTGAADDSGLPNDRFFAVRPEGSVSTLKIQRTERGDSAVYLCASSLTGGIETQYFGPGTRLLVL.

Written as DNA, the CDR3 is TGTGCCAGCACCCCCGGGTTTGGGGAGGAGAACACTGAAGCTTTCTTT. It yields the protein CASTPGFGEENTEAFF. This chain connects TRBV6-6 to TRBJ1-1; D call uncertain. Germline CDR1 and CDR2: MNHNY and SVGAGI (reference sequence). The CDR3 totals 16 residues. V was shortened by 7 bases and J by 1 base, with 19 bases between the two germline ends.

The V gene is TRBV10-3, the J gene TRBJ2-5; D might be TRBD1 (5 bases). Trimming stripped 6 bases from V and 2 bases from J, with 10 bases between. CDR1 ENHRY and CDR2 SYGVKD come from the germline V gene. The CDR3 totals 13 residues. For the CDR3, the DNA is TGTGCCATCAGACAGGCTCCGCAAGAGACCCAGTACTTC. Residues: CAIRQAPQETQYF.

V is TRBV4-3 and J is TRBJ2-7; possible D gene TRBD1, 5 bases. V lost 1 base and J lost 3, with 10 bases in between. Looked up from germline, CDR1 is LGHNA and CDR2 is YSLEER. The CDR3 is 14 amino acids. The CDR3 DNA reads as TGCGCCAGCAGCCAAGCGGCCCAGGGCTACGAGCAGTACTTC. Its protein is CASSQAAQGYEQYF.